A single sample is the source of the 15 T cell receptor beta chains below, sequenced in a study of T cells in Graves' hyperthyroidism and ophthalmopathy. It was RNA transcripts that yielded the amplified TCR beta CDR3 regions. RT-PCR in the first round (using the HTBI primer set) targeted the TCR CDR3. TCRdb reprocessed the multiplex PCR reads via MiXCR and lists one record per CDR3 protein. The sample shows 700,000 to 850,000 distinct CDR3 sequences, under 45% of them seen only once. Sequences were obtained from blood. Receptor source: a woman between 40 and 50 years old with Graves' hyperthyroidism.

As regards this clonotype: A much larger clone differs from this one at a single base, so this may be a read error. The missing conserved phenylalanine or tryptophan at the end of this CDR3 makes a read error likely. V usage is TRBV12-3 or TRBV12-4 and J usage is TRBJ2-5; no clear D gene. This CDR3 comprises 13 residues. The ends were cut back, 5 bases at V and 5 bases at J, with 12 bases in the middle. The CDR3 loop reads CASSLARSETQYL. CDR3 DNA sequence: TGTGCCAGCAGTCTCGCCCGGAGTGAGACCCAGTACCTC.

This clonotype was found many times. The rearrangement joins TRBV20-1 to TRBJ1-6; D gene ambiguous. CDR3 size: 13 residues. The ends were cut back, 4 bases at V and 9 bases at J, with 13 bases in the middle. Germline V CDR1 and CDR2: DFQATT, SNEGSKA (reference sequence). CDR3 DNA: TGCAGTGCTAAAATTCGCTCGGCTTCACCCCTCCACTTT. This encodes CSAKIRSASPLHF.

The chain is built from TRBV5-5 and TRBJ1-4; no clear D gene. This CDR3 spans 17 amino acids. Trimming stripped 4 bases from V and 5 bases from J, with 21 bases between. The germline V gene has CDR1 SGHKS and CDR2 YYEKEE (reference sequence). CDR3 protein: CASSLITDGTENEKLFF. As DNA, the CDR3 is TGTGCCAGCAGCCTTATTACAGACGGTACAGAAAATGAAAAACTGTTTTTT.

This clonotype occurred many times. The chain combines TRBV2 with TRBJ1-2, with D unresolved. With 0 bases removed from V and 8 bases from J, the gap between germline ends came to 4 bases. This CDR3 is built from 11 residues. Germline CDR1 is SNHLY and CDR2 is FYNNEI. The CDR3 coding sequence is TGTGCCAGCAGTGAAGCAATGGGCTACACCTTC. It codes for CASSEAMGYTF.

With respect to this clonotype: No conserved phenylalanine or tryptophan is present at the end of the CDR3, so a read error is the likely explanation. V usage is TRBV5-6 and J usage is TRBJ1-6; 9 positions agree with TRBD1. The CDR3 covers 19 residues. V was pared by 3 bases and J by 8 bases, with 18 bases of the junction left unmatched. The germline V gene has CDR1 SGHDT and CDR2 YYEEEE. The CDR3 DNA reads TGTGCCAGCAGCTCCCCTCCCGGGACAGGGTACCTCAGCGATTCACCCCTCCACTCT. Its translation: CASSSPPGTGYLSDSPLHS.

A remark on this clonotype: Germline and junction disagree at one end, which may indicate a read error. The V and J genes are TRBV10-2 and TRBJ2-6; 10 nucleotides agree with TRBD2. The CDR3 has 17 amino acids. Germline lookup yields CDR1 WSHSY and CDR2 SAAADI. CDR3 in amino acids: CASKDGAGGPGANVLTF. As DNA, the CDR3 is TGTGCCAGCAAGGACGGAGCGGGAGGGCCTGGGGCCAACGTCCTGACTTTC.

The chain employs TRBV11-2 and TRBJ1-4; D possibly corresponds to TRBD1 (5 bases). CDR1 SGHAT and CDR2 FQNNGV come from the germline V gene. Deletions cut 5 bases from V and 2 bases from J, with 15 bases between. The CDR3 consists of 16 residues. CDR3 amino acids: CASSQDWGRTNEKLFF. The CDR3 coding sequence is TGTGCCAGCAGCCAAGATTGGGGGAGGACTAATGAAAAACTGTTTTTT.

Ten or more counts support this clonotype. The gene calls are TRBV19 and TRBJ1-3; TRBD1 agrees at 7 bases. The CDR3 is 15 residues long. Germline lookup yields CDR1 LNHDA and CDR2 SQIVND (reference sequence). The V and J ends lost 8 bases and 0 bases, in that order; junction bases with no gene match: 7. The CDR3 spells CASGGQWISGNTIYF. In DNA, the CDR3 is TGTGCCAGTGGGGGACAGTGGATCTCTGGAAACACCATATATTTT.

This clonotype was detected many times. V gene TRBV5-4 combines with J gene TRBJ2-7; TRBD1 agrees at 8 bases. V lost 4 bases to trimming and J lost 5 bases; unmatched junction nucleotides: 8. Looked up from germline, CDR1 is SGHNT and CDR2 is YYREEE (reference sequence). The CDR3 spans 14 residues. The CDR3 loop is CASSPGQARDEQYF. In nucleotides, the CDR3 is TGTGCCAGCAGCCCGGGACAGGCAAGGGACGAGCAGTACTTC.

The CDR3 is CASSLGTSGLFF. The DNA for the CDR3 is TGTGCCAGCAGCTTGGGGACTAGCGGGCTGTTTTTT. J is TRBJ1-4 and V is TRBV11-2; D may be TRBD1 (5 bases). V lost 3 bases to trimming and J lost 14 bases, with 13 bases between them. Germline V gene data show CDR1 as SGHAT and CDR2 as FQNNGV. This CDR3 has 12 residues.

The J gene is TRBJ2-7, the V gene TRBV10-3, with 9 bases aligning to TRBD1. V trimming: 7 bases; J trimming: 2 bases; junction bases outside the gene matches: 3. This CDR3 comprises 13 residues. Germline CDR1 reads ENHRY; CDR2 reads SYGVKD. DNA of the CDR3: TGTGCCATCATAGGACAGGGGCCCTACGAGCAGTACTTC. This translates into CAIIGQGPYEQYF.

V and J are TRBV15 and TRBJ2-6, with TRBD1 matching over 8 bases. V trimming: 5 bases; J trimming: 15 bases; junction bases outside the gene matches: 3. This CDR3 has 11 amino acids. Looked up from germline, CDR1 is LNHNV and CDR2 is YYDKDF (reference sequence). CDR3 nucleotide sequence: TGTGCCACCAGCCGGACAGGGAACCTGACTTTC. This encodes CATSRTGNLTF.

As to this clonotype: Without the conserved terminal phenylalanine or tryptophan, this CDR3 likely stems from a read error. V and J are TRBV7-6 and TRBJ2-7; D possibly corresponds to TRBD2 (8 bases). Germline CDR1 SGHVS, CDR2 FNYEAQ. The V end lost 5 bases, the J end lost 3 bases, and 17 bases lay between the germline ends. The CDR3 is made up of 15 amino acids. CDR3 sequence (DNA): TGTGCCAGCAGCCCGGGGGGGTCAGGGGGCTACGAGCAGTACCTC. Amino acids: CASSPGGSGGYEQYL.

This clonotype was counted a few times. This rearrangement joins TRBV2 to TRBJ2-2; a possible D gene is TRBD1 (5 bases). V lost 4 bases, J lost 5 bases, and 14 bases lay in between. Germline assignment: CDR1 SNHLY and CDR2 FYNNEI. This CDR3 region has 15 residues. CDR3 region: CASSGRQGGTGELFF. The CDR3 bases are TGTGCCAGCAGTGGGCGGCAGGGTGGGACCGGGGAGCTGTTTTTT.

This clonotype was seen ten or more times. The chain joins TRBV12-3 or TRBV12-4 to TRBJ2-5; D is undetermined. V shed 6 bases and J shed 0 bases, with 8 bases lying between them. The CDR3 is 13 amino acids. The CDR3 loop reads CASSPLDQETQYF. The CDR3, as DNA: TGTGCCAGCAGCCCCCTGGACCAAGAGACCCAGTACTTC.